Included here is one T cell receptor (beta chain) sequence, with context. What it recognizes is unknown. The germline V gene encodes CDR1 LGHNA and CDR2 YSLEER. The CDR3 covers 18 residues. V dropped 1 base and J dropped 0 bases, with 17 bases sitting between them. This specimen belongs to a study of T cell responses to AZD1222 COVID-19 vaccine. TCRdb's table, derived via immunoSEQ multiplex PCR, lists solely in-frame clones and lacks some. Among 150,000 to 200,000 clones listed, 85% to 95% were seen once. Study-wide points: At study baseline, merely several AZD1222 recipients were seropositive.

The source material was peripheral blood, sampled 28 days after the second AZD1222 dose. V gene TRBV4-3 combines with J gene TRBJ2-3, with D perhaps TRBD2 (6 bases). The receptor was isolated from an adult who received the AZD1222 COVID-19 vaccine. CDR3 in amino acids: CASSQAPTGTSSTDTQYF. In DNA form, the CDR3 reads TGCGCCAGCAGCCAAGCCCCAACCGGGACTTCAAGCACAGATACGCAGTATTTT.